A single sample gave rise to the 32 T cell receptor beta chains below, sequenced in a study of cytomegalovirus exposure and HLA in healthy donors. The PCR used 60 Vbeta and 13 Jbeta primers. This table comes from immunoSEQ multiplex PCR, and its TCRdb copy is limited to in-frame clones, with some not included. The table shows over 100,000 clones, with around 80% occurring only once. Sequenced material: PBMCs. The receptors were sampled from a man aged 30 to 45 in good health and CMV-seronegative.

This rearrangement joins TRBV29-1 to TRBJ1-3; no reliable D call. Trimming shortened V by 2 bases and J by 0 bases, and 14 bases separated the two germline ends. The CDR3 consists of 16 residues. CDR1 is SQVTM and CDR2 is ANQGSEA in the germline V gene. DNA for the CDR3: TGCAGCGTTGAAACAAGGAGGGCCAGCTCTGGAAACACCATATATTTT. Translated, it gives CSVETRRASSGNTIYF.

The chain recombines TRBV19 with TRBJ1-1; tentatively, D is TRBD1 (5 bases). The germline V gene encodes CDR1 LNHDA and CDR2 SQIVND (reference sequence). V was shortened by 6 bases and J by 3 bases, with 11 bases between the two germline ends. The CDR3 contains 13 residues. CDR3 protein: CASSRVRDTEAFF. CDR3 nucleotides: TGTGCCAGTAGCAGGGTCCGGGACACTGAAGCTTTCTTT.

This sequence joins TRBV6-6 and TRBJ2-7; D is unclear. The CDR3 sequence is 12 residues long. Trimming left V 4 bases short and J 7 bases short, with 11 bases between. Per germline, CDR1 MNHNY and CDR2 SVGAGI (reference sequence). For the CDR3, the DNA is TGTGCCAGCAGTTCCCTCCGGGTGGAGCAGTACTTC. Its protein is CASSSLRVEQYF.

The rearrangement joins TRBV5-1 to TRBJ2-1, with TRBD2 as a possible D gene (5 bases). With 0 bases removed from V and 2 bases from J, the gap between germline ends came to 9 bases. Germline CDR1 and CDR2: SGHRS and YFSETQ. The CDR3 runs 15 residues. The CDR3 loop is CASSLVDGTYNEQFF. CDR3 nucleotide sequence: TGCGCCAGCAGCTTGGTGGACGGGACCTACAATGAGCAGTTCTTC.

CDR3 sequence (DNA): TGCGCCAGCAGCTTGGTCGACACCAACTATGGCTACACCTTC. This sequence encodes CASSLVDTNYGYTF. V gene TRBV5-1 combines with J gene TRBJ1-2; no clear D. Trimming shortened V by 0 bases and J by 2 bases, and 8 bases separated the two germline ends. The CDR3 length is 14 residues. Germline assignment: CDR1 SGHRS and CDR2 YFSETQ.

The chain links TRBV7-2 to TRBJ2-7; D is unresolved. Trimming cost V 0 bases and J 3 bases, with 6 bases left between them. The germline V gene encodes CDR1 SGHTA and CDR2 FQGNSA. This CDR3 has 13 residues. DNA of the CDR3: TGTGCCAGCAGCTTAGCCACAATCTACGAGCAGTACTTC. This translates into CASSLATIYEQYF.

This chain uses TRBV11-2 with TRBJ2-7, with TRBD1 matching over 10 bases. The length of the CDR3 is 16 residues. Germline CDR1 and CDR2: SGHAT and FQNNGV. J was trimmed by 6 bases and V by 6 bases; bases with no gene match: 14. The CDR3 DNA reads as TGTGCCAGCAGATCGCCCCCGGGACAGGGGACCTCCGAGCAGTACTTC. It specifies CASRSPPGQGTSEQYF.

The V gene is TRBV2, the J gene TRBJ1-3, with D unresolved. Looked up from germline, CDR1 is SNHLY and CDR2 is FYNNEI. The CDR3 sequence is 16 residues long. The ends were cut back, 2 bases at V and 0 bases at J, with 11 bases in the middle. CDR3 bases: TGTGCCAGCAGTGAACTCGGCAGACTCTCTGGAAACACCATATATTTT. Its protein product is CASSELGRLSGNTIYF.

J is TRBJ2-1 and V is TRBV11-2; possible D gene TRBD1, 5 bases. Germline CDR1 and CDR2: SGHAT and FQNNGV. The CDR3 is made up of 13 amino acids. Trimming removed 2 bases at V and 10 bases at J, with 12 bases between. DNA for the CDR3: TGTGCCAGCAGCTTAACTCAGGGTGGAGAGCAGTTCTTC. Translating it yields CASSLTQGGEQFF.

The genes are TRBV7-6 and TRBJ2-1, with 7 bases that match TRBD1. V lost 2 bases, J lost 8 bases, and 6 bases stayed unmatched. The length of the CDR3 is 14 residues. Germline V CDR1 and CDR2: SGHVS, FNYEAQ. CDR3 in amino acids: CASSLFTGADEQFF. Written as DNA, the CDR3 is TGTGCCAGCAGCTTATTCACAGGGGCGGATGAGCAGTTCTTC.

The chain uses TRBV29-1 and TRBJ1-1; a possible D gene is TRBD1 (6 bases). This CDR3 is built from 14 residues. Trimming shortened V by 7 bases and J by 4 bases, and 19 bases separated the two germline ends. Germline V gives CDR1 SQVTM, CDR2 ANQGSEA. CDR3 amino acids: CSGRVGGWSTEAFF. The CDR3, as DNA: TGCAGCGGTCGAGTAGGGGGATGGAGCACTGAAGCTTTCTTT.

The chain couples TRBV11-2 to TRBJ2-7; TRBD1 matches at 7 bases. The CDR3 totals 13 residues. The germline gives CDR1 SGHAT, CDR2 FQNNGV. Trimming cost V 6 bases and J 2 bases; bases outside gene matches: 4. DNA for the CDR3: TGTGCCAGCAGGGGGGACAGACCCTACGAGCAGTACTTC. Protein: CASRGDRPYEQYF.

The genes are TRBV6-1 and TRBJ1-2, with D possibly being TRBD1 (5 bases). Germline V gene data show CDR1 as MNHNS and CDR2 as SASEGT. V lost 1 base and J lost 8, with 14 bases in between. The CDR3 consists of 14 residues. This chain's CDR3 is CASSEVSGSWGYTF. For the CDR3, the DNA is TGTGCCAGCAGTGAAGTGTCAGGGTCATGGGGCTACACCTTC.

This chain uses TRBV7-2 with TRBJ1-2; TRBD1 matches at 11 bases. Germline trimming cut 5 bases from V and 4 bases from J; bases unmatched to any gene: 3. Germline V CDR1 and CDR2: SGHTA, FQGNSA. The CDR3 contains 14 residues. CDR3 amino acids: CASSQGQGAYGYTF. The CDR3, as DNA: TGTGCCAGCAGCCAAGGACAGGGGGCCTATGGCTACACCTTC.

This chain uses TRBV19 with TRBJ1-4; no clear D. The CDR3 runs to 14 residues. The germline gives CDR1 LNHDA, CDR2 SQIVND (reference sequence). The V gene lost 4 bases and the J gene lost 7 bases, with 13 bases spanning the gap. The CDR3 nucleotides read TGTGCCAGTAGTAAGTGGGAGCGGAGTGAAAAACTGTTTTTT. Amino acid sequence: CASSKWERSEKLFF.

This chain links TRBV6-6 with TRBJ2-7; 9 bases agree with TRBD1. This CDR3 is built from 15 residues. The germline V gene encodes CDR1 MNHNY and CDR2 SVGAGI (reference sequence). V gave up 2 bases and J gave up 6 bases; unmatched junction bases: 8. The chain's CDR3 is CASSYPGQGKGEQYF. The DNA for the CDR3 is TGTGCCAGCAGTTACCCGGGACAGGGTAAGGGCGAGCAGTACTTC.

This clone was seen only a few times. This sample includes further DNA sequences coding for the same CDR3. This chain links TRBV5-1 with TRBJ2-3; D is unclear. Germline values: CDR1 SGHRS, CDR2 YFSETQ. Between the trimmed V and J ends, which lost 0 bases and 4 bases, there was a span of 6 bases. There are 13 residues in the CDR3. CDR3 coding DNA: TGCGCCAGCAGCTTGGGACACTCAGATACGCAGTATTTT. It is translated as CASSLGHSDTQYF.

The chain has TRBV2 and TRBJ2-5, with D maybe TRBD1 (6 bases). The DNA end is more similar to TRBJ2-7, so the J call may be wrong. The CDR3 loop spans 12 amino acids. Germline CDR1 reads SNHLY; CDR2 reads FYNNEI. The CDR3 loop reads CASSADRYEQYF. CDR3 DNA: TGTGCCAGCAGTGCGGACAGATACGAGCAGTACTTC.

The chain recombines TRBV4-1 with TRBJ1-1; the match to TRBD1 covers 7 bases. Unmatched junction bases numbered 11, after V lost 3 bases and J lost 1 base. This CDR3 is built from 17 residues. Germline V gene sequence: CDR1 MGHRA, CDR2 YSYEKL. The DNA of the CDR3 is TGCGCCAGCAGCCACCGGCAGGGGGGCCGAGGGAACACTGAAGCTTTCTTT. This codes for CASSHRQGGRGNTEAFF.

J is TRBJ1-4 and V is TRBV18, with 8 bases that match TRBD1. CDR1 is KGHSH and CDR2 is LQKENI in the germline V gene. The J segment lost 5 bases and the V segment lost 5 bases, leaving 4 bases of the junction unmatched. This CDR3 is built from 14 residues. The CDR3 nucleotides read TGTGCCAGCTCAATGGACAGGGTGAATGAAAAACTGTTTTTT. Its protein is CASSMDRVNEKLFF.

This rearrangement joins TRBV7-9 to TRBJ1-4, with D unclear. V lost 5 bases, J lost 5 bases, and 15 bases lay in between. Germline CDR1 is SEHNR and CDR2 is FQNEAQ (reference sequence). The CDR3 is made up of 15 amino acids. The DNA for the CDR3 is TGTGCCAGCAGCCCCAGTTACGGAGCCAATGAAAAACTGTTTTTT. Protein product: CASSPSYGANEKLFF.

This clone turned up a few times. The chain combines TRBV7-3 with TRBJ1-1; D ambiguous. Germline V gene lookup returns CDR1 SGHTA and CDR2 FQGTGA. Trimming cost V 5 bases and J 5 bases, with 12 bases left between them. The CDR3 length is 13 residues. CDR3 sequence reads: CASSPSGRTEAFF. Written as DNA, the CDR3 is TGTGCCAGCAGCCCGTCGGGGAGGACTGAAGCTTTCTTT.

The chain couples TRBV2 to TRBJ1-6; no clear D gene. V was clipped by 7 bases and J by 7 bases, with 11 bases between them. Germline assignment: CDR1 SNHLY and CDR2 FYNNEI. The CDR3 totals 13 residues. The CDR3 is CASTRAGNSPLHF. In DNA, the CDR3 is TGTGCCAGCACGAGGGCCGGGAATTCACCCCTCCACTTT.

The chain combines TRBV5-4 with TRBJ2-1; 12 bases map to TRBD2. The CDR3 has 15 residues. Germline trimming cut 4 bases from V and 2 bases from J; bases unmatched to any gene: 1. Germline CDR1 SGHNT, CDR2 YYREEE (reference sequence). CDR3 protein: CASSRTSGTYNEQFF. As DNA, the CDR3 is TGTGCCAGCAGCCGGACTAGCGGGACCTACAATGAGCAGTTCTTC.

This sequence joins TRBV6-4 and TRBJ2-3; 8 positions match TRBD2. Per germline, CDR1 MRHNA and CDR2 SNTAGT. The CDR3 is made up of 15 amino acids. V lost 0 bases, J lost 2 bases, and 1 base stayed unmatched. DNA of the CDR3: TGTGCCAGCAGTGACTCCGGGGGGGCCACAGATACGCAGTATTTT. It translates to CASSDSGGATDTQYF.

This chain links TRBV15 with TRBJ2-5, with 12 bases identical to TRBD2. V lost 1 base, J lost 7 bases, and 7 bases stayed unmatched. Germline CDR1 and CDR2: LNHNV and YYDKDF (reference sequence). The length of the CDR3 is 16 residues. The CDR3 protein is CATSRGTSGAQGTQYF. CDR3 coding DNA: TGTGCCACCAGCAGAGGGACTAGCGGGGCGCAGGGGACCCAGTACTTC.

DNA of the CDR3: TGTGCCAGCTTCGACGGAGCAACTAATGAAAAACTGTTTTTT. Encoded protein: CASFDGATNEKLFF. The chain is built from TRBV6-6 and TRBJ1-4; D is ambiguous. Germline values: CDR1 MNHNY, CDR2 SVGAGI (reference sequence). The CDR3 contains 14 residues. Trimming pared 8 bases from V and 0 bases from J, leaving 10 bases between.

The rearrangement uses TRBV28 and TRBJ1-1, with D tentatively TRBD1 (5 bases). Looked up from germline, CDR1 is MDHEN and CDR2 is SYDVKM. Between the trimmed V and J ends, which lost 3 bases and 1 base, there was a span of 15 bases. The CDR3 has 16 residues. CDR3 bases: TGTGCCAGCAGTTTCCACGGGCCTGGGGCGAACACTGAAGCTTTCTTT. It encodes CASSFHGPGANTEAFF.

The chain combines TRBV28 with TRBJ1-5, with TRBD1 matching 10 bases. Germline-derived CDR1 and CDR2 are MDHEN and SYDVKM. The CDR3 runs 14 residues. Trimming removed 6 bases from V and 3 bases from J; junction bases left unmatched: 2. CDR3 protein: CASSDRGLNQPQHF. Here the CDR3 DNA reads TGTGCCAGCAGCGACAGGGGGCTCAATCAGCCCCAGCATTTT.

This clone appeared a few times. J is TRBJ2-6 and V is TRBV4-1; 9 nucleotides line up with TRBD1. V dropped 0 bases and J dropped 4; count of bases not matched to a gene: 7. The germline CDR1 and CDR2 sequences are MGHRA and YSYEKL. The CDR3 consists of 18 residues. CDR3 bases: TGCGCCAGCAGCCAAGATCCGGGACAGGGAAAGGGGGCCAACGTCCTGACTTTC. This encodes CASSQDPGQGKGANVLTF.

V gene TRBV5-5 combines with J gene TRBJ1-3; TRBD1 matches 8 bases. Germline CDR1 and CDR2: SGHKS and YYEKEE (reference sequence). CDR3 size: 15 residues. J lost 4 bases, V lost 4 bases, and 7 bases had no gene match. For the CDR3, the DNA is TGTGCCAGCAGCACAGTTGCAGGGGGCGGAAACACCATATATTTT. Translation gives CASSTVAGGGNTIYF.

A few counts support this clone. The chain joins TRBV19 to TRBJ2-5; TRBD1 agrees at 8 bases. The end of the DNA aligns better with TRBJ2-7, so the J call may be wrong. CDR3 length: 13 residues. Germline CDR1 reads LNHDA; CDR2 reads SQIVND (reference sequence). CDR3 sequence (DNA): TGTGCCAGTAGTACAACAGGGGGCTACGAGCAGTACTTC. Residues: CASSTTGGYEQYF.